A selection of T cell receptor beta chains follows, all from one sample in a study of blood T cell repertoires in COVID-19. TCRdb's copy holds only in-frame clones and misses some; the assay was immunoSEQ multiplex PCR. The sample records 200,000 to 250,000 clones, roughly four fifths being singletons. Sequenced input: peripheral blood. The source is a woman older than 75 with COVID-19, enrolled during active disease. Each CDR3 is given with its conserved first and last residue. Fields, in order: V gene, clone size, J gene, D gene, CDR3 protein, CDR3 DNA. The D gene is left open where the match is weak. Clone sizes are given selectively: once, few, many, or a class where the clone is expanded.

>TRBV4-2|NA|TRBJ1-6|NA
CASSQVPGLAPLHF
TGTGCCAGCAGCCAAGTTCCAGGTCTCGCACCCCTCCACTTT
>TRBV28|NA|TRBJ1-2|TRBD1
CASSPGGQMGYTF
TGTGCCAGCAGTCCAGGGGGCCAGATGGGCTACACCTTC
>TRBV7-2|NA|TRBJ1-1|TRBD1
CASSSSRDRGMNTEAFF
TGTGCCAGCAGCTCGTCCCGGGACAGGGGAATGAACACTGAAGCTTTCTTT
>TRBV11-2|NA|TRBJ1-4|TRBD1
CASSLTLSGGGEKLFF
TGTGCCAGCAGTCTTACGCTTTCAGGGGGAGGTGAAAAACTGTTTTTT
>TRBV6-2/TRBV6-3|NA|TRBJ2-3|TRBD2
CASSARPGGTDTQYF
TGTGCCAGCAGCGCCCGCCCGGGAGGGACAGATACGCAGTATTTT
>TRBV5-1|NA|TRBJ2-7|TRBD2
CASSLVPGRGKGEQYF
TGCGCCAGCAGCTTGGTTCCCGGGAGGGGGAAAGGGGAGCAGTACTTC
>TRBV7-2|many|TRBJ1-2|TRBD1
CASSLSTGTIYGYTF
TGTGCCAGCAGCTTGTCGACAGGGACCATCTATGGCTACACCTTC
>TRBV29-1|NA|TRBJ2-3|NA
CSVGGLDPSTDTQYF
TGCAGCGTCGGGGGATTGGATCCAAGCACAGATACGCAGTATTTT
>TRBV18|NA|TRBJ1-1|NA
CASSPRTENTEAFF
TGTGCCAGCTCACCCCGGACAGAAAACACTGAAGCTTTCTTT
>TRBV7-2|NA|TRBJ1-5|NA
CASSKQRLNQPQHF
TGTGCCAGCAGCAAGCAGAGACTCAATCAGCCCCAGCATTTT
>TRBV5-1|NA|TRBJ1-2|NA
CASRDNGNDRLNYGYTF
TGCGCCAGCCGGGACAATGGTAACGACCGCCTTAACTATGGCTACACCTTC
>TRBV2|NA|TRBJ2-1|NA
CASSDDSRASNEQFF
TGTGCCAGCAGTGACGATAGCCGAGCGAGCAATGAGCAGTTCTTC
>TRBV30|once|TRBJ1-2|NA
CAWSGTAYGYTF
TGTGCCTGGAGTGGGACAGCGTATGGCTACACCTTC
>TRBV30|few|TRBJ1-4|NA
CAWSRGTNREKLFF
TGTGCCTGGAGTAGAGGGACAAACCGTGAAAAACTGTTTTTT
>TRBV2|NA|TRBJ1-6|TRBD1
CASSGDRDRSPLHF
TGTGCCAGCAGTGGGGACAGGGATCGGTCACCCCTCCACTTT
>TRBV5-8|many|TRBJ2-7|NA
CASSPHRQGYEQYF
TGTGCCAGCAGCCCTCATCGGCAGGGCTACGAGCAGTACTTC
>TRBV27|NA|TRBJ1-5|NA
CASSLRDSGQPQHF
TGTGCCAGCAGTTTAAGGGATTCGGGACAGCCCCAGCATTTT
>TRBV27|NA|TRBJ2-7|NA
CASSFLGRGYEQYF
TGTGCCAGCAGCTTCCTCGGACGGGGCTACGAGCAGTACTTC
>TRBV11-2|once|TRBJ2-7|NA
CASSSPYEQYF
TGTGCCAGCAGCAGCCCCTACGAGCAGTACTTC
>TRBV18|NA|TRBJ2-7|TRBD1
CASSPLPTGESYEQYF
TGTGCCAGCTCACCACTCCCGACAGGGGAATCCTACGAGCAGTACTTC
>TRBV7-3|NA|TRBJ2-1|NA
CASSAARGKSEQFF
TGTGCCAGCAGCGCGGCCCGGGGTAAGAGTGAGCAGTTCTTC
>TRBV28|NA|TRBJ1-1|NA
CASRPPWGVNTEAFF
TGTGCCAGCAGGCCGCCTTGGGGGGTCAACACTGAAGCTTTCTTT
>TRBV25-1|NA|TRBJ1-4|NA
CASSDRLKLFF
TGTGCCAGCAGCGACAGGTTAAAACTGTTTTTT
>TRBV5-1|NA|TRBJ1-2|NA
CASSTGVNYGYTF
TGCGCCAGCAGCACCGGGGTCAACTATGGCTACACCTTC
>TRBV6-6|NA|TRBJ1-2|NA
CASSYSAGYGYTF
TGTGCCAGCAGTTACTCTGCCGGCTATGGCTACACCTTC
>TRBV7-9|once|TRBJ1-2|NA
CASSLRETNYGYTF
TGTGCCAGCAGCTTACGGGAAACTAACTATGGCTACACCTTC
>TRBV5-1|NA|TRBJ2-1|NA
CASSPGTTLYNEQFF
TGCGCCAGCAGCCCCGGGACAACGTTATACAATGAGCAGTTCTTC
>TRBV24-1|once|TRBJ2-1|TRBD2
CATSGNELAGWEQFF
TGTGCCACCAGTGGTAACGAACTAGCGGGATGGGAGCAGTTCTTC
>TRBV7-9|many|TRBJ2-3|TRBD2
CASSLAGGRAPLSTDTQYF
TGTGCCAGCAGCTTAGCCGGCGGGAGGGCCCCTCTAAGCACAGATACGCAGTATTTT